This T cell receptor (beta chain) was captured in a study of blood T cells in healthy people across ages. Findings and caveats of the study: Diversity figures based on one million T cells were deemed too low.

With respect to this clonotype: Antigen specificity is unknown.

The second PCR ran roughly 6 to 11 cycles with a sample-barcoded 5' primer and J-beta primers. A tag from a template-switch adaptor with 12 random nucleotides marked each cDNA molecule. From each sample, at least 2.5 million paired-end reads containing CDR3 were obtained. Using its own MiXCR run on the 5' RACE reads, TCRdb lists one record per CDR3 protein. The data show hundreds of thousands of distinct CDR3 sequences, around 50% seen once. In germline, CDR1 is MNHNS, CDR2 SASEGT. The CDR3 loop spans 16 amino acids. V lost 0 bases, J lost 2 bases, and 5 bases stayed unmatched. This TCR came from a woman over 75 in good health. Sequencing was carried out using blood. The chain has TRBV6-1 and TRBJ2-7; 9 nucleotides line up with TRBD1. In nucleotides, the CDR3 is TGTGCCAGCAGTGAAGCTGGGGACAGGGTCGCCTACGAGCAGTACTTC. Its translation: CASSEAGDRVAYEQYF.